A single T cell receptor beta chain is shown here with its context. The antigen remains unidentified. The data belong to a study of cytomegalovirus exposure and HLA in healthy donors. The PCR contained 60 Vbeta and 13 Jbeta primers. Only in-frame clones appear in the TCRdb table, and some are missing; sequencing was by immunoSEQ multiplex PCR. This table holds 150,000 or so clones, roughly 83% found once. Study-level findings and limits: Apparent HLA restriction characterized most CMV-associated TCR beta chains in a later analysis.

CDR1 is LNHNV and CDR2 is YYDKDF in the germline V gene (reference sequence). V was shortened by 6 bases and J by 4 bases, with 13 bases between the two germline ends. The CDR3 consists of 14 residues. This sequence joins TRBV15 and TRBJ2-4, with TRBD1 as a possible D gene (6 bases). What was sequenced was PBMCs. This receptor was identified in a boy between 2 and 10 years old in good health and CMV-seronegative. This CDR3 reads CATSSDRRKNIQYF. CDR3 DNA: TGTGCCACCAGTTCCGACAGGAGGAAAAACATTCAGTACTTC.